This paragraph reports one T cell receptor beta chain. This clone was seen more than once but under ten times. Its antigen remains undetermined. Base quality data are lacking; no much larger clone is found one base away. This sample was taken from a study of beta chain features in type 1 diabetes (dated by TCRdb to the late 2010s). In the study overall: Mean age, gender distribution, total cell number and subset yield did not differ between patients and healthy donors. A total of 100 million to 110 million sorted cells were examined across all samples, and a strong correlation was observed between cell number per subset and RNA yield. In the study, TCRB repertoires of sorted circulating CD4+ T cell subsets from recently diagnosed type 1 diabetes patients were compared with those of matched healthy donors. Whereas all 30 or so donors provided naive and central memory subsets, regulatory and stem cell-like memory subsets were isolated from just 8 patients and roughly eight healthy donors.

From the cysteine through the phenylalanine, the CDR3 covers 13 amino acids. Just the 39-base CDR3 DNA is kept, in frame starting at base 1. CDR1 and CDR2 are read off the germline V gene (reference sequence) as GTSNPN and SVGIG. Relative to germline, V is 4 bases shorter and J is 5 bases shorter, with 9 bases between their ends. Results the study describes overall, beyond this receptor: At VDJ recombination sites, patients with type 1 diabetes made fewer insertions and deleted more nucleotides, a pattern implying thymic rearrangement abnormalities. Type 1 diabetes patients showed a moderate but significant shortening of TCRB CDR3 length in all four CD4+ subsets. Because cDNA was sequenced instead of genomic DNA, activated cells with high expression could be over-represented, although the groups did not differ in activation or CD3 levels. Shorter templates might have been favored by PCR, but patient and control samples were amplified and corrected together, so both groups would have been affected equally by any skew. Naive, central memory and regulatory TCRB repertoires appeared more similar among patients than among healthy donors. Because the HLA sub-analyses included only small numbers of individuals, any influence of HLA type on TCRB rearrangement was left unresolved.

A single peripheral blood draw of about 116 mL on average was collected from each donor into heparinised tubes. A BD FACSAria II was used to sort naive, central memory, regulatory and stem cell-like memory CD4+ T cells with a panel that included CD45RO, CCR7, CD25, CD127, CD95 and CD27. A purity above 95% was achieved for all sorted populations. PBMCs were isolated right away by Lymphoprep density gradient centrifugation and were stained directly, without culture. So that batch effects would be minimized, each experiment stained and sorted samples in pairs, pairing one healthy donor with one patient. The entire amount of isolated RNA was reverse transcribed using the High Capacity cDNA Reverse Transcription Kit, so the sequenced TCRB transcripts were expressed ones. Naive, central memory and regulatory T cell samples underwent deep immunoSEQ sequencing, averaging approximately 3.5 million total reads per sample. Sorted cells were lysed in RLT buffer, and RNA was extracted using DNase-treated RNeasy Micro or Mini kits according to cell number. To prevent cross-contamination, every cell subset was processed on its own, while patient and healthy donor samples were processed together. The immunoSEQ multiplex PCR was used to amplify TCRB sequences from cDNA, yielding 87-bp fragments that span the CDR3 region. Sequencing of the amplicons was performed on the Illumina HiSeq platform. The study's processing was this. PCR bias was computationally corrected using synthetic template baselines, reads within Hamming distance 2 were collapsed, and singletons that could not be merged were discarded. Reads were aligned to IMGT to assign V, D and J genes, CDR3 length, and insertions or deletions at six rearrangement sites. Within each subset, clonotype counts were normalized to sorted cell number, after which true diversity and Gini coefficients were computed with the tcR R package. The overlap coefficient, calculated on TCRB nucleotide sequences, was used to quantify repertoire sharing. As a proxy for the pre-selection repertoire, out-of-frame TCRB sequences from naive cells were analyzed. This immuneACCESS table, as held by TCRdb, lists in-frame sequences with V and J called but not all clones. Of the missing ones, under half trace to an unresolved V gene in checked studies; the others have no known cause. Clonal size and the V and J genes are those of that table, whereas D and trimming came from the DNA. The sample table lists 680,000 or so clones, around 15% of them with a count of one. The top ten hold approximately 0.02% of the sample.

The rearrangement combines TRBV30 with TRBJ1-6, with a weak D call of TRBD1 (5 bases match). This clonotype was sampled from a man younger than 35 with type 1 diabetes. Sequenced input: naive CD4+ T cells from blood. Sample cell subset or site, as interpreted from the label and publication: true naive CD4+ T cells. CDR3 reads: CAWKAGNNSPLHF. The nucleotide sequence is given as TGTGCCTGGAAGGCAGGGAATAATTCACCCCTCCACTTT.